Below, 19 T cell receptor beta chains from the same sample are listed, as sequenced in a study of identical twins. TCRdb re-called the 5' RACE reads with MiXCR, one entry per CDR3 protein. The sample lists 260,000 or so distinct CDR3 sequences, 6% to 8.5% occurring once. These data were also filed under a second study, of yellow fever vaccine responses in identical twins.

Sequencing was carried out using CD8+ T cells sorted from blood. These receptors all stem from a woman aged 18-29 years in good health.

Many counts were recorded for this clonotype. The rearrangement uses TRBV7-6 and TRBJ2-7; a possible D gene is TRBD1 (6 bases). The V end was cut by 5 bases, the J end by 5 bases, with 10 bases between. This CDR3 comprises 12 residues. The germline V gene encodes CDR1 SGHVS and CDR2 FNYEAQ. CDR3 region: CASSPDRNEQYF. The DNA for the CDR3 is TGTGCCAGCAGCCCTGACAGGAACGAGCAGTACTTC.

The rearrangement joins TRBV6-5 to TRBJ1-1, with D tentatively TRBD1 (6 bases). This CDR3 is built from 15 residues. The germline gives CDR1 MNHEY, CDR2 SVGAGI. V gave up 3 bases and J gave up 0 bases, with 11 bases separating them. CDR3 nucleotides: TGTGCCAGCAGTTATTACAGGGACGTGAACACTGAAGCTTTCTTT. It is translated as CASSYYRDVNTEAFF.

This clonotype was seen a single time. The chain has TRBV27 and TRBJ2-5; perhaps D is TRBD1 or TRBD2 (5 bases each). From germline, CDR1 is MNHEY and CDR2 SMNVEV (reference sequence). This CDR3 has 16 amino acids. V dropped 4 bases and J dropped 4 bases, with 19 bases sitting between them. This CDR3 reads CASSSGPGVLGETQYF. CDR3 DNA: TGTGCCAGCAGTTCGGGACCAGGAGTTTTGGGAGAGACCCAGTACTTC.

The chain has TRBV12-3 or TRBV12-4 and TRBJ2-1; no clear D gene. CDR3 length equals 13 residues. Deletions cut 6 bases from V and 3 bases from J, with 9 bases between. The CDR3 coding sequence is TGTGCCAGCAGCCCTGGGGTCTACAATGAGCAGTTCTTC. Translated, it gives CASSPGVYNEQFF.

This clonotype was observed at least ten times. The chain's CDR3 is CASRRTAPYDGYTF. Written as DNA, the CDR3 is TGTGCCAGCAGGAGGACAGCTCCTTACGATGGCTACACCTTC. V and J are TRBV2 and TRBJ1-2; D is possibly TRBD1 (6 bases). The CDR3 runs to 14 residues. Germline V gene data show CDR1 as SNHLY and CDR2 as FYNNEI. V lost 6 bases to trimming and J lost 6 bases, with 17 bases between them.

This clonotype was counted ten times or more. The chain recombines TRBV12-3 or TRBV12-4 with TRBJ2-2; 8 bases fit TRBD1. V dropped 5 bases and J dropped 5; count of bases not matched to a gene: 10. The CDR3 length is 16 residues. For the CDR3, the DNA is TGTGCCAGCAGTGGACGACAGGGGTCGGGTACCGGGGAGCTGTTTTTT. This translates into CASSGRQGSGTGELFF.

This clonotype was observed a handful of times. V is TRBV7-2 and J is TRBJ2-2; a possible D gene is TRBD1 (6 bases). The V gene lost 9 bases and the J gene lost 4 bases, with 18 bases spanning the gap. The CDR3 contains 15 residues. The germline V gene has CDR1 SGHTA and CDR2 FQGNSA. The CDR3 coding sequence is TGTGCCAGTTCAACAGGGAAGCGTACCACCGGGGAGCTGTTTTTT. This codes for CASSTGKRTTGELFF. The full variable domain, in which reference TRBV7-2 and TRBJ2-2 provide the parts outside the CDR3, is GAGVSQSPSNKVTEKGKDVELRCDPISGHTALYWYRQSLGQGLEFLIYFQGNSAPDKSGLPSDRFSAERTGGSVSTLTIQRTQQEDSAVYLCASSTGKRTTGELFFGEGSRLTVL.

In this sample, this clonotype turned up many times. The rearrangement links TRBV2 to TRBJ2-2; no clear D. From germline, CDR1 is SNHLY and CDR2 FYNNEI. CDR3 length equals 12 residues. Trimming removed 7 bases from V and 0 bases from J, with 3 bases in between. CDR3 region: CASIPNTGELFF. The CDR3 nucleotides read TGTGCCAGCATCCCGAACACCGGGGAGCTGTTTTTT.

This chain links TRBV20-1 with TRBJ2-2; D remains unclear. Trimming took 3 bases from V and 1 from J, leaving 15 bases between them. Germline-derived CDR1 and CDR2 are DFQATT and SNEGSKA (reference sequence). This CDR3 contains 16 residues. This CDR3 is CSARLDTHMNTGELFF. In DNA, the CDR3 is TGCAGTGCTAGGCTTGACACACACATGAACACCGGGGAGCTGTTTTTT.

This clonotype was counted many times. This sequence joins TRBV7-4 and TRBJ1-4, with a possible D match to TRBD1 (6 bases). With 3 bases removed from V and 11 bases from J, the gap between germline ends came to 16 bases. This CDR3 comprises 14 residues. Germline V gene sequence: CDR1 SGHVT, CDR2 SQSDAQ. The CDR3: CASSFAGGPDKLFF. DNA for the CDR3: TGTGCCAGCAGCTTTGCCGGGGGGCCCGATAAACTGTTTTTT.

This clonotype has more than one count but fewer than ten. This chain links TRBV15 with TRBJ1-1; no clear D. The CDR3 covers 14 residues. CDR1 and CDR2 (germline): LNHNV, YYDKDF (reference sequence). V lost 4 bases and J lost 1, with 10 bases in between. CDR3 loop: CATSKLSKNTEAFF. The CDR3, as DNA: TGTGCCACCAGCAAGTTGAGTAAGAACACTGAAGCTTTCTTT.

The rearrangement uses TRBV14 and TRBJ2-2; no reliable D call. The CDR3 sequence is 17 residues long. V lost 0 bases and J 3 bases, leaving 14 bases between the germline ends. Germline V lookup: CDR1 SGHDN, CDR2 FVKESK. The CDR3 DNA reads TGTGCCAGCAGCCAAGATCCACAGCAGACCTACACCGGGGAGCTGTTTTTT. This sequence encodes CASSQDPQQTYTGELFF.

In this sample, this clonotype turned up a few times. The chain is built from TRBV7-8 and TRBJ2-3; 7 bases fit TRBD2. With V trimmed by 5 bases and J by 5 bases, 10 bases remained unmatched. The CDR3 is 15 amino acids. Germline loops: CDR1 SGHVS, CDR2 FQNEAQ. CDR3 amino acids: CASSVEWLAVDTQYF. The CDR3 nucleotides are TGTGCCAGCAGCGTAGAGTGGCTAGCGGTAGATACGCAGTATTTT.

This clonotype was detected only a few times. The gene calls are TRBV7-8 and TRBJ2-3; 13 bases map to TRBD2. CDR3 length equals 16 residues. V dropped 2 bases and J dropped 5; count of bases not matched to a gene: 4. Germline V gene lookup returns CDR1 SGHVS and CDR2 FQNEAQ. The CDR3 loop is CASSLPGLAGRDTQYF. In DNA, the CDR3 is TGTGCCAGCAGCTTACCGGGACTAGCGGGAAGAGATACGCAGTATTTT.

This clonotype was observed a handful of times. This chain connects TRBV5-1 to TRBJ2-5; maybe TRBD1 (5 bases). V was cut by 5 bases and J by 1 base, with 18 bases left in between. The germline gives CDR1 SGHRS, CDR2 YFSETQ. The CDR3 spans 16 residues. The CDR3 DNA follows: TGCGCCAGCAGTTACGACAGAAATGCCTTCCAAGAGACCCAGTACTTC. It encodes CASSYDRNAFQETQYF.

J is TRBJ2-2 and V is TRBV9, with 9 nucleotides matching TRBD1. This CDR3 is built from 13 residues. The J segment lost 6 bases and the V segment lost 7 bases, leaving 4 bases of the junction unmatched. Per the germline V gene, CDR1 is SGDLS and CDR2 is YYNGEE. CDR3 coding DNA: TGTGCCAGCGCTGGACAGGGGCCCGGGGAGCTGTTTTTT. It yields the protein CASAGQGPGELFF.

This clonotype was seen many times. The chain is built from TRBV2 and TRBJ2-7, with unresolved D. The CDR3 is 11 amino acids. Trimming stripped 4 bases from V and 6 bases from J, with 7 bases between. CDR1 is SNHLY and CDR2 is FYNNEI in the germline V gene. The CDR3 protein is CASSGRLEQYF. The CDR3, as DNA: TGTGCCAGCAGTGGCCGGCTCGAGCAGTACTTC.

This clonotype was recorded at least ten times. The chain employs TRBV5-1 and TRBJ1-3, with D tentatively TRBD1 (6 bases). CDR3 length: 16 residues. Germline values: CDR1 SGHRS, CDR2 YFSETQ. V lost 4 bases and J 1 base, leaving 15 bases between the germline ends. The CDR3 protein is CASSPATGSSGNTIYF. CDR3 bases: TGCGCCAGCAGCCCAGCGACAGGTTCTTCTGGAAACACCATATATTTT.

The CDR3 sequence: CASNTVEGVAKLFF. Written as DNA, the CDR3 is TGTGCCAGCAACACGGTGGAGGGGGTCGCAAAACTGTTTTTT. This rearrangement joins TRBV11-2 to TRBJ1-4, with D tentatively TRBD1 (6 bases). V lost 7 bases and J 10 bases, leaving 19 bases between the germline ends. Germline CDR1 is SGHAT and CDR2 is FQNNGV. The CDR3 sequence is 14 residues long.